The 18 T cell receptor beta chains below were found in one sample sequenced in a study of T cells of healthy individuals. TCRdb independently ran MiXCR on the 5' RACE reads; one entry per CDR3 protein. The sample has around 63,000 distinct CDR3 sequences, 16% seen once. The receptors come from a human donor in good health.

Only a few counts were recorded for this clonotype. V gene TRBV6-1 combines with J gene TRBJ2-4; 7 nucleotides align to TRBD1. Germline V gene lookup returns CDR1 MNHNS and CDR2 SASEGT. The CDR3 extends over 15 amino acids. The ends lost 7 bases at V and 5 bases at J; junction bases unmatched: 11. The CDR3: CASNKLDRQENIQYF. The CDR3 nucleotides are TGTGCCAGCAACAAATTGGACAGGCAAGAAAACATTCAGTACTTC.

This sequence joins TRBV11-2 and TRBJ1-2; 7 bases line up with TRBD1. The CDR3 loop spans 17 amino acids. J was trimmed by 1 base and V by 1 base; bases with no gene match: 9. The germline V gene encodes CDR1 SGHAT and CDR2 FQNNGV. CDR3 sequence reads: CASSLGFDRAFNYGYTF. In DNA, the CDR3 is TGTGCCAGCAGCTTAGGGTTCGACAGGGCGTTTAACTATGGCTACACCTTC.

The chain employs TRBV18 and TRBJ2-3, with D uncertain. Trimming shortened V by 0 bases and J by 0 bases, and 10 bases separated the two germline ends. The CDR3 has 16 amino acids. Germline CDR1 KGHSH, CDR2 LQKENI. This CDR3 reads CASSPPSLGSTDTQYF. CDR3 DNA sequence: TGTGCCAGCTCACCACCGAGTTTGGGGAGCACAGATACGCAGTATTTT.

V is TRBV5-4 and J is TRBJ2-2, with D unclear. V was clipped by 9 bases and J by 0 bases, with 12 bases between them. CDR3 length equals 14 residues. Germline assignment: CDR1 SGHNT and CDR2 YYREEE (reference sequence). The CDR3 region is CAISQTSNTGELFF. CDR3 DNA sequence: TGTGCCATCTCCCAGACTTCGAACACCGGGGAGCTGTTTTTT.

This clonotype was detected ten times or more. J is TRBJ1-1 and V is TRBV10-1, with D unresolved. The length of the CDR3 is 13 residues. V lost 3 bases to trimming and J lost 4 bases, with 9 bases between them. Germline assignment: CDR1 WNHNN and CDR2 SYGVQD (reference sequence). This CDR3 is CASSDPGGTEAFF. The CDR3 DNA sequence: TGCGCCAGCAGTGATCCCGGTGGCACTGAAGCTTTCTTT.

The V gene is TRBV25-1, the J gene TRBJ2-3, with D possibly matching TRBD1 (6 bases). V dropped 6 bases and J dropped 4 bases, with 8 bases sitting between them. The CDR3 is made up of 12 amino acids. CDR1 is MGHDK, CDR2 SYGVNS, per germline. The CDR3 reads CASRTGADTQYF. As DNA, the CDR3 is TGTGCCAGCAGGACAGGAGCAGATACGCAGTATTTT. Using reference TRBV25-1 and TRBJ2-3 for the parts outside the CDR3, the full variable domain is EADIYQTPRYLVIGTGKKITLECSQTMGHDKMYWYQQDPGMELHLIHYSYGVNSTEKGDLSSESTVSRIRTEHFPLTLESARPSHTSQYLCASRTGADTQYFGPGTRLTVL.

The genes are TRBV5-1 and TRBJ1-1, with a tentative D call TRBD1 (5 bases). The CDR3 is 13 residues long. V was shortened by 1 base and J by 4 bases, with 8 bases between the two germline ends. Per germline, CDR1 SGHRS and CDR2 YFSETQ. The CDR3 region is CASSLRGTTEAFF. The CDR3, as DNA: TGCGCCAGCAGCTTGAGAGGGACCACTGAAGCTTTCTTT.

As concerns this clonotype: This may stem from a read error, because a much larger clone lies one nucleotide away. V is TRBV2 and J is TRBJ2-1; D possibly matches TRBD1 or TRBD2 (6 bases each). Germline assignment: CDR1 SNHLY and CDR2 FYNNEI. The CDR3 sequence is 14 residues long. V was trimmed by 6 bases and J by 9 bases, leaving 18 bases between them. The chain's CDR3 is CASSALGGAGEQFF. The CDR3 DNA sequence: TGTGCCAGCAGCGCTCTCGGGGGCGCGGGTGAGCAGTTCTTC.

The V gene is TRBV29-1, the J gene TRBJ2-7; D unresolved. CDR3 length: 10 amino acids. Per germline, CDR1 SQVTM and CDR2 ANQGSEA. The germline V and J ends were trimmed by 2 bases and 5 bases, with 4 bases remaining between them. CDR3 bases: TGCAGCGTTGAAATACACGAGCAGTACTTC. It specifies CSVEIHEQYF.

This clonotype appeared a few times. The V call is TRBV5-1, the J call TRBJ1-6; TRBD1 is a possible D gene (5 bases). The V gene lost 0 bases and the J gene lost 0 bases, with 16 bases spanning the gap. The V gene's germline CDR1 is SGHRS and CDR2 YFSETQ. This CDR3 spans 19 amino acids. CDR3 amino acids: CASSLGVYGASSYNSPLHF. In DNA, the CDR3 is TGCGCCAGCAGCTTGGGGGTCTACGGGGCGAGCTCCTATAATTCACCCCTCCACTTT.

This clonotype was seen only a few times. The chain uses TRBV7-9 and TRBJ2-7; no clear D. V was pared by 3 bases and J by 7 bases, with 13 bases between. The CDR3 has 13 residues. CDR1 SEHNR and CDR2 FQNEAQ come from the germline V gene (reference sequence). CDR3 sequence: CASSLSLVGEQYF. CDR3 DNA sequence: TGTGCCAGCAGCTTGAGCCTAGTGGGTGAGCAGTACTTC.

The chain combines TRBV10-2 with TRBJ2-3; tentatively, D is TRBD1 or TRBD2 (6 bases each). The ends were cut back, 6 bases at V and 2 bases at J, with 12 bases in the middle. There are 14 residues in the CDR3. CDR1 and CDR2 from the germline V gene are WSHSY and SAAADI. The CDR3 DNA is TGCGCCAGCAGCGACGGGGGCTACACAGATACGCAGTATTTT. Its protein product is CASSDGGYTDTQYF.

This clonotype was counted between two and nine times. The rearrangement uses TRBV2 and TRBJ1-6; no firm D call. CDR1 is SNHLY and CDR2 is FYNNEI in the germline V gene. V dropped 6 bases and J dropped 6 bases, with 6 bases sitting between them. This CDR3 comprises 12 residues. CDR3 sequence: CASRFTNSPLHF. In nucleotides, the CDR3 is TGTGCCAGCAGATTCACTAATTCACCCCTCCACTTT.

This clonotype was seen ten or more times. This chain connects TRBV12-3 or TRBV12-4 to TRBJ2-1; tentatively, D is TRBD1 or TRBD2 (5 bases each). CDR3 length: 16 amino acids. The V end lost 7 bases, the J end lost 6 bases, and 22 bases lay between the germline ends. DNA of the CDR3: TGTGCCAGCAAACTCCTAGCTGGCCCCGGGACCAATGAGCAGTTCTTC. Translating gives CASKLLAGPGTNEQFF.

This clonotype has a count of ten or more. The J gene is TRBJ2-3, the V gene TRBV7-3; D gene unclear. Looked up from germline, CDR1 is SGHTA and CDR2 is FQGTGA. The CDR3 sequence is 14 residues long. V lost 5 bases and J 2 bases, leaving 11 bases between the germline ends. The CDR3 protein is CASSPQLNTDTQYF. For the CDR3, the DNA is TGTGCCAGCAGCCCCCAGTTGAACACAGATACGCAGTATTTT.

There are many counts of this clonotype. V gene TRBV28 combines with J gene TRBJ1-1; no clear D gene. The CDR3 sequence is 11 residues long. With 1 base removed from V and 9 bases from J, the gap between germline ends came to 6 bases. Germline V gene data show CDR1 as MDHEN and CDR2 as SYDVKM. The CDR3 spells CASSLYTQAFF. The CDR3 DNA follows: TGTGCCAGCAGTTTATATACTCAAGCTTTCTTT.

Only a few counts were recorded for this clonotype. The chain couples TRBV4-1 to TRBJ1-6, with no clear D. Between the trimmed V and J ends, which lost 0 bases and 18 bases, there was a span of 15 bases. CDR1 is MGHRA, CDR2 YSYEKL, per germline. This CDR3 contains 13 residues. The chain's CDR3 is CASSQDGNLTPHF. The CDR3 region has the DNA TGCGCCAGCAGCCAAGATGGGAATCTGACACCCCACTTT.

This clonotype was counted ten times or more. The V call is TRBV27, the J call TRBJ2-1; TRBD1 agrees at 7 bases. CDR3 length: 14 residues. The V and J ends lost 5 bases and 7 bases, in that order; junction bases with no gene match: 8. The germline V gene encodes CDR1 MNHEY and CDR2 SMNVEV (reference sequence). CDR3: CASSVGTDGNEQFF. CDR3 DNA sequence: TGTGCCAGCAGTGTCGGGACAGACGGGAATGAGCAGTTCTTC.